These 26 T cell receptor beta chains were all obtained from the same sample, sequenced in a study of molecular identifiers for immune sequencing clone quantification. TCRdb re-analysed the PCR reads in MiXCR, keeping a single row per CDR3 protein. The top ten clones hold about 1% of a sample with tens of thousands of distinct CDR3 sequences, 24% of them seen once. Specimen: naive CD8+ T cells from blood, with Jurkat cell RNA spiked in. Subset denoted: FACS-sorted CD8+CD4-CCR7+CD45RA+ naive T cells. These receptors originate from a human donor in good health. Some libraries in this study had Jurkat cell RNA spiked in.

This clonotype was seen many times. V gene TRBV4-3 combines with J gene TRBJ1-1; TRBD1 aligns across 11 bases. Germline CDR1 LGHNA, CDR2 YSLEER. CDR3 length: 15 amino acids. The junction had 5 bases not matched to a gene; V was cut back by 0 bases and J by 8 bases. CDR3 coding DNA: TGCGCCAGCAGCCAAGATAGGACAGGGGGCTTGGAAGCTTTCTTT. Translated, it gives CASSQDRTGGLEAFF.

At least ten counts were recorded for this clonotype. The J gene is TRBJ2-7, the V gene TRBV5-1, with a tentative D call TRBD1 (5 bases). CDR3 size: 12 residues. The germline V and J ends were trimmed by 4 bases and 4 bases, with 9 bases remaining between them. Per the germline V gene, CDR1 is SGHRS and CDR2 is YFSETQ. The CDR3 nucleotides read TGCGCCAGCAGCCTCCAGGGTTACGAGCAGTACTTC. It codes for CASSLQGYEQYF.

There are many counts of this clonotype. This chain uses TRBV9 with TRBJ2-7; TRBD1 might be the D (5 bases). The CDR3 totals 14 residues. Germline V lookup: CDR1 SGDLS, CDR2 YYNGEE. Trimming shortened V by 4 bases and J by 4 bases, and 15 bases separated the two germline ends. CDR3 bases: TGTGCCAGCAGCCCCCAGGGCCGTGGGTACGAGCAGTACTTC. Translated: CASSPQGRGYEQYF. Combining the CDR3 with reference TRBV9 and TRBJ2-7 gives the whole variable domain DSGVTQTPKHLITATGQRVTLRCSPRSGDLSVYWYQQSLDQGLQFLIQYYNGEERAKGNILERFSAQQFPDLHSELNLSSLELGDSALYFCASSPQGRGYEQYFGPGTRLTVT.

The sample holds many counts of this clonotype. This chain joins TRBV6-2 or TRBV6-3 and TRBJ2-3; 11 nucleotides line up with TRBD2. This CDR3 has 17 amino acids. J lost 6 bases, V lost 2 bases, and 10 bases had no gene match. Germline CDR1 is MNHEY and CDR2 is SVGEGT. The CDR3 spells CASSYITSGRHWDTQYF. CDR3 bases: TGTGCCAGCAGTTACATTACTAGCGGGAGACATTGGGATACGCAGTATTTT.

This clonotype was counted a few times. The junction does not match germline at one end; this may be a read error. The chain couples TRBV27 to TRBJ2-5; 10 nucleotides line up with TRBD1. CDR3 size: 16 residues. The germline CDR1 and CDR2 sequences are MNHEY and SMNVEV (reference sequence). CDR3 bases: TGTGCCACCAAAAGACGGGACAGGGGCTACCAAGAGCCCCAGTACTTC. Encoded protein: CATKRRDRGYQEPQYF.

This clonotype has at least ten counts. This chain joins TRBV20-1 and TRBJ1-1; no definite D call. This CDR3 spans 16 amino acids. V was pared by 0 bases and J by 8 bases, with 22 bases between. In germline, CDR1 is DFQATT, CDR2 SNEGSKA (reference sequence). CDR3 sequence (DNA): TGCAGTGCTAGAGATCGGGCCTACAGCCAGCGTTCGGAAGCTTTCTTT. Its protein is CSARDRAYSQRSEAFF.

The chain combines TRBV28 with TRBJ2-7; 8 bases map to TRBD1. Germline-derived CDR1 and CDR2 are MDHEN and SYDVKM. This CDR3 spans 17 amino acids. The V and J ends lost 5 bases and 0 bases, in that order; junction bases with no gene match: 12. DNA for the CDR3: TGTGCCAGCAGTCTCACCCGAACGACAGGGGTCTCCTACGAGCAGTACTTC. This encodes CASSLTRTTGVSYEQYF. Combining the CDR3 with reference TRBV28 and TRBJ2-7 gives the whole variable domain DVKVTQSSRYLVKRTGEKVFLECVQDMDHENMFWYRQDPGLGLRLIYFSYDVKMKEKGDIPEGYSVSREKKERFSLILESASTNQTSMYLCASSLTRTTGVSYEQYFGPGTRLTVT.

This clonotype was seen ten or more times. The CDR3 nucleotides are TGTGCCAGCAGTAGGACAGCCGGGGAGCTGTTTTTT. Protein sequence: CASSRTAGELFF. This rearrangement joins TRBV27 to TRBJ2-2; weak D call: TRBD1 (6 bases). CDR1 is MNHEY, CDR2 SMNVEV, per germline (reference sequence). The CDR3 contains 12 residues. With 5 bases removed from V and 6 bases from J, the gap between germline ends came to 7 bases.

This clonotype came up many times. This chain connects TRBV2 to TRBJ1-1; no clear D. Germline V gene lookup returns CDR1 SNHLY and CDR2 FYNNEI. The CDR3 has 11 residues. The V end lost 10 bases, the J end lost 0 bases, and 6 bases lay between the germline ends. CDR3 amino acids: CAKTVNTEAFF. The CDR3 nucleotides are TGTGCCAAGACGGTGAACACTGAAGCTTTCTTT.

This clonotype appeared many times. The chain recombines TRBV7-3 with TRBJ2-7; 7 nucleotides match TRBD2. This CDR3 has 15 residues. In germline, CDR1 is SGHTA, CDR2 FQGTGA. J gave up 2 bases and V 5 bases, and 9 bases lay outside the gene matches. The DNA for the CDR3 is TGTGCCAGCAGCGTAGCCCTAGCGGATACCTACGAGCAGTACTTC. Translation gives CASSVALADTYEQYF.

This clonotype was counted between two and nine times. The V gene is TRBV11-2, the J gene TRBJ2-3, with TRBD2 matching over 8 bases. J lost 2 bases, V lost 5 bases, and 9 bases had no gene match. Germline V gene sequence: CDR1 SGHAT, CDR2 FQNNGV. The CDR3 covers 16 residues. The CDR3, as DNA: TGTGCCAGCAGCGTACTTACAGCGGGGGCCACAGATACGCAGTATTTT. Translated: CASSVLTAGATDTQYF.

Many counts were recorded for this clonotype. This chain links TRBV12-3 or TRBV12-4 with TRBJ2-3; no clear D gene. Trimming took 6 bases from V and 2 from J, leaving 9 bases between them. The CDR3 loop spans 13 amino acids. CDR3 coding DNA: TGTGCCAGCAGCCCCCACAACACAGATACGCAGTATTTT. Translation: CASSPHNTDTQYF.

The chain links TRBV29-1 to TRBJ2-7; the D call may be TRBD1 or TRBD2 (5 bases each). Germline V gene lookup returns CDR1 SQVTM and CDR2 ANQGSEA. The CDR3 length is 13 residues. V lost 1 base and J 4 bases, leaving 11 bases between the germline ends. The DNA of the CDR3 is TGCAGCGTTGAAGCCAGGGAGAGATACGAGCAGTACTTC. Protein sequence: CSVEARERYEQYF.

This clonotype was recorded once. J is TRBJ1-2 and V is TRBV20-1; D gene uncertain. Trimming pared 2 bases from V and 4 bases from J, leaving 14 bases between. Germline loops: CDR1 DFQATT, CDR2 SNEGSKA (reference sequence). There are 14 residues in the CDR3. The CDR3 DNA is TGCAGTGCTAGATCTTCCGACTCAGGCTATGGCTACACCTTC. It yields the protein CSARSSDSGYGYTF.

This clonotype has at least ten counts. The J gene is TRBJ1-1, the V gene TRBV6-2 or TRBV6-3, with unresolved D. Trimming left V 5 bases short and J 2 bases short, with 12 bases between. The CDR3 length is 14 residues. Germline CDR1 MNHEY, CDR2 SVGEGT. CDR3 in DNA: TGTGCCAGCAGTCCCATGTGGGGTAACACTGAAGCTTTCTTT. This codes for CASSPMWGNTEAFF.

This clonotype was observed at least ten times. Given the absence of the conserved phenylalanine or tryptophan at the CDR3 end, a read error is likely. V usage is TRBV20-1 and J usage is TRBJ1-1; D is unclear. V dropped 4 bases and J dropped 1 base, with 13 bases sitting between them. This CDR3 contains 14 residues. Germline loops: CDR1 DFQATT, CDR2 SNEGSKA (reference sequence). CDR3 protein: CSAMPLRTNTEAFS. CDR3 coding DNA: TGCAGTGCTATGCCTTTGAGGACGAACACTGAAGCTTTCTCT.

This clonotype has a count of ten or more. The CDR3 spells CASSPVGGIVGLNEKLFF. DNA for the CDR3: TGTGCCAGCAGCCCAGTCGGGGGGATCGTTGGACTTAATGAAAAACTGTTTTTT. V gene TRBV7-6 combines with J gene TRBJ1-4, with D possibly matching TRBD1 (5 bases). This CDR3 contains 18 residues. CDR1 and CDR2 (germline): SGHVS, FNYEAQ. Trimming took 5 bases from V and 4 from J, leaving 23 bases between them.

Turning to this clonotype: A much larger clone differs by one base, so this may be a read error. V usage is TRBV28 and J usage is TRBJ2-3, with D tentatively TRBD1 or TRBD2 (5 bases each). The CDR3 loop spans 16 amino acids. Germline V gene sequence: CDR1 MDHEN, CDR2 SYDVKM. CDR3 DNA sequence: TGTGTCAGCAGTTTATTTGGGGGAGTGGGTACAGATACGCAGTATTTT. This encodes CVSSLFGGVGTDTQYF.

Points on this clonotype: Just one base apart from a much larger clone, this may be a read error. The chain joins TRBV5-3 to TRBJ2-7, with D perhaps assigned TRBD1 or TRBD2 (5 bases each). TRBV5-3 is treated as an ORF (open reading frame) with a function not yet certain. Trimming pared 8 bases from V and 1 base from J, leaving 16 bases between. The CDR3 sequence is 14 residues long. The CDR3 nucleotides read TGTGCCAGCAGCACAGGACTGAGGTCCTACGAGCAGTACTTC. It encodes CASSTGLRSYEQYF.

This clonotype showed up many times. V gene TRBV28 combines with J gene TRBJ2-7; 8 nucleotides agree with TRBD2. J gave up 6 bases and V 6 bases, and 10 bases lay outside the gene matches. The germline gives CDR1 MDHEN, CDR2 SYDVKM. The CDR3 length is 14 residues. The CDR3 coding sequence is TGTGCCAGCAGCCCCGGGACTAGAGGCTGCGAGCAGTACTTC. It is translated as CASSPGTRGCEQYF.

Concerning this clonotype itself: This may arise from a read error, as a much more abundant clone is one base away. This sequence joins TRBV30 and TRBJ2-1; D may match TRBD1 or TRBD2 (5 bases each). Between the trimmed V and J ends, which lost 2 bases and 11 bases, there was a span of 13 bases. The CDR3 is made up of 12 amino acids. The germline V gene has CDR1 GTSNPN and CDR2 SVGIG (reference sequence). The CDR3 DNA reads TGTGCCTGGAGTTGGTGGGGGAATAAGCAGTTCTTC. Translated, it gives CAWSWWGNKQFF.

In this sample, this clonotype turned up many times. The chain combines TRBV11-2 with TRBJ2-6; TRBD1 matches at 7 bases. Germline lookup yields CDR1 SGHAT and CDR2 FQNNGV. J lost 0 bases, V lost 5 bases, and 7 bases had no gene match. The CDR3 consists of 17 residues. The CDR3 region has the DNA TGTGCCAGCAGCCCCGGGACAGCCGGCTCTGGGGCCAACGTCCTGACTTTC. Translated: CASSPGTAGSGANVLTF. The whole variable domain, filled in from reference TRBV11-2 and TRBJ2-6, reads EAGVAQSPRYKIIEKRQSVAFWCNPISGHATLYWYQQILGQGPKLLIQFQNNGVVDDSQLPKDRFSAERLKGVDSTLKIQPAKLEDSAVYLCASSPGTAGSGANVLTFGAGSRLTVL.

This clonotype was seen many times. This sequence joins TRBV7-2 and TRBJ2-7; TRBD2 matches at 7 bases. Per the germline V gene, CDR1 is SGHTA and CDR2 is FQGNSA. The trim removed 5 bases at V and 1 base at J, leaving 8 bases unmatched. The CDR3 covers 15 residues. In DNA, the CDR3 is TGTGCCAGCAGCCCTCGGACTAGTTCTTCCTACGAGCAGTACTTC. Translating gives CASSPRTSSSYEQYF.

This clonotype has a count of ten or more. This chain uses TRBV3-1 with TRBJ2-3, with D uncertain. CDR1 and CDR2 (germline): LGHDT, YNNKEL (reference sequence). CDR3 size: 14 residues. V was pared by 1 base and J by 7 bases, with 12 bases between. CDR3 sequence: CASSQAGEVNTQYF. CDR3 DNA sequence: TGTGCCAGCAGCCAAGCGGGCGAGGTGAATACGCAGTATTTT.

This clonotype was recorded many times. In DNA form, the CDR3 reads TGTGCCAGCAGCCCGACTCAAGAGACCCAGTACTTC. This gives the protein CASSPTQETQYF. The V call is TRBV14, the J call TRBJ2-5; the D is unclear. Trimming took 4 bases from V and 2 from J, leaving 5 bases between them. The CDR3 has 12 amino acids. CDR1 and CDR2 from the germline V gene are SGHDN and FVKESK.

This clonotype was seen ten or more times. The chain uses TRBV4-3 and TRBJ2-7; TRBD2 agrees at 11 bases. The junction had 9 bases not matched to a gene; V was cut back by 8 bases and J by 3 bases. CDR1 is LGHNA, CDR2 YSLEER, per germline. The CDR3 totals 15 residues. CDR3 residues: CASGPGTSGIYEQYF. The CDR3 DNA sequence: TGCGCCAGCGGACCCGGGACTAGCGGTATCTACGAGCAGTACTTC.